The 20 T cell receptor beta chains in this list originate from one sample, sequenced in a study of blood T cell repertoires in COVID-19. The assay was immunoSEQ multiplex PCR, and TCRdb's table has in-frame clones only and misses some. The table records 200,000 to 250,000 clones, 75% to 90% of them present only once. Specimen: peripheral blood. These receptors came from a woman aged 30 to 39 who had recovered from COVID-19.

Only one count was recorded for this clone. The J gene is TRBJ2-5, the V gene TRBV7-2, with TRBD2 matching 9 bases. The CDR3 has 16 amino acids. Germline V gene sequence: CDR1 SGHTA, CDR2 FQGNSA. J was trimmed by 5 bases and V by 0 bases; bases with no gene match: 7. DNA for the CDR3: TGTGCCAGCAGCTTAGCGGGGACTAGCTCGCGGGAGACCCAGTACTTC. It translates to CASSLAGTSSRETQYF. The complete variable domain, with remaining parts taken from reference TRBV7-2 and TRBJ2-5, reads GAGVSQSPSNKVTEKGKDVELRCDPISGHTALYWYRQSLGQGLEFLIYFQGNSAPDKSGLPSDRFSAERTGGSVSTLTIQRTQQEDSAVYLCASSLAGTSSRETQYFGPGTRLLVL.

The rearrangement joins TRBV29-1 to TRBJ2-7, with TRBD1 identical over 7 bases. The germline V gene has CDR1 SQVTM and CDR2 ANQGSEA. The CDR3 extends over 14 amino acids. The J segment lost 0 bases and the V segment lost 6 bases, leaving 8 bases of the junction unmatched. CDR3 in DNA: TGCAGCGTGGAAAAGGGGGCGAGCTCCTACGAGCAGTACTTC. Protein product: CSVEKGASSYEQYF.

The chain recombines TRBV6-5 with TRBJ2-1; 8 nucleotides line up with TRBD2. From germline, CDR1 is MNHEY and CDR2 SVGAGI. The CDR3 has 11 residues. Losses at the gene ends were 11 bases for V and 9 bases for J; bases not matched to a gene: 6. CDR3 DNA sequence: TGTGCCTCCGGGGGGGACCTTGAGCAGTTCTTC. It codes for CASGGDLEQFF.

The J gene is TRBJ2-1, the V gene TRBV3-1 (or the pseudogene TRBV3-2); D is possibly TRBD2 (7 bases). In germline, CDR1 is LGHDT, CDR2 YNNKEL (reference sequence). The CDR3 is 20 amino acids. V was trimmed by 0 bases and J by 10 bases, leaving 31 bases between them. CDR3 DNA: TGTGCCAGCAGCCAAGATCTAGTAGTTCGAGGGGGGGCTCATGTCTACGAGCAGTTCTTC. Protein: CASSQDLVVRGGAHVYEQFF.

V is TRBV5-4 and J is TRBJ1-1; D call uncertain. Trimming left V 4 bases short and J 0 bases short, with 10 bases between. The CDR3 is 14 residues long. Germline CDR1 and CDR2: SGHNT and YYREEE (reference sequence). CDR3 amino acids: CASSARRVNTEAFF. CDR3 DNA sequence: TGTGCCAGCAGCGCACGAAGAGTGAACACTGAAGCTTTCTTT.

The gene calls are TRBV12-3 or TRBV12-4 and TRBJ1-2; D is undetermined. Deletions cut 6 bases from V and 1 base from J, with 9 bases between. CDR3 length equals 13 residues. The CDR3, as DNA: TGTGCCAGCAGACGACACATTAACTATGGCTACACCTTC. Translated, it gives CASRRHINYGYTF.

The rearrangement uses TRBV27 and TRBJ2-7; 8 nucleotides match TRBD1. Trimming cost V 3 bases and J 2 bases; bases outside gene matches: 18. The CDR3 length is 19 residues. CDR1 and CDR2 (germline): MNHEY, SMNVEV (reference sequence). The chain's CDR3 is CASSLGINGQGGPTYEQYF. The DNA of the CDR3 is TGTGCCAGCAGTTTGGGGATAAACGGACAGGGTGGACCAACCTACGAGCAGTACTTC.

The chain recombines TRBV4-2 with TRBJ1-2; D ambiguous. V shed 0 bases and J shed 7 bases, with 9 bases lying between them. This CDR3 has 13 amino acids. The germline V gene has CDR1 LGHNA and CDR2 YNFKEQ. The CDR3, as DNA: TGTGCCAGCAGCCAAGACCGGCAGGTTGGCTACACCTTC. Protein: CASSQDRQVGYTF.

The V and J genes are TRBV2 and TRBJ2-2; TRBD2 might be the D (5 bases). Germline loops: CDR1 SNHLY, CDR2 FYNNEI. Deletions cut 3 bases from V and 8 bases from J, with 19 bases between. This CDR3 comprises 16 residues. CDR3 sequence (DNA): TGTGCCAGCAGTGAGGAAACTAGAACGACCGGAGGGGAGCTGTTTTTT. It yields the protein CASSEETRTTGGELFF.

The chain couples TRBV3-1 (or the pseudogene TRBV3-2) to TRBJ2-6; D perhaps matches TRBD1 (6 bases). With 4 bases removed from V and 4 bases from J, the gap between germline ends came to 11 bases. Germline V gene sequence: CDR1 LGHDT, CDR2 YNNKEL (reference sequence). The CDR3 is 15 amino acids. The CDR3 sequence: CASSLRGSGANVLTF. CDR3 in DNA: TGTGCCAGCAGCCTAAGGGGGTCCGGGGCCAACGTCCTGACTTTC.

The chain uses TRBV19 and TRBJ1-5; TRBD1 aligns across 9 bases. The CDR3 is 13 amino acids. The germline CDR1 and CDR2 sequences are LNHDA and SQIVND (reference sequence). J gave up 5 bases and V 6 bases, and 2 bases lay outside the gene matches. The CDR3: CASSRTGDQPQHF. For the CDR3, the DNA is TGTGCCAGTAGCAGGACAGGGGATCAGCCCCAGCATTTT.

The chain has TRBV6-1 and TRBJ2-5; D unclear. Germline V lookup: CDR1 MNHNS, CDR2 SASEGT. The ends were cut back, 4 bases at V and 2 bases at J, with 17 bases in the middle. CDR3 length: 16 amino acids. CDR3 nucleotide sequence: TGTGCCAGCAGTGTACTCGCAGGAAGGATTCAAGAGACCCAGTACTTC. Its translation: CASSVLAGRIQETQYF.

The chain employs TRBV19 and TRBJ1-2; 7 bases line up with TRBD1. Trimming cost V 6 bases and J 7 bases; bases outside gene matches: 8. Germline V gene sequence: CDR1 LNHDA, CDR2 SQIVND (reference sequence). This CDR3 region has 13 residues. CDR3 sequence (DNA): TGTGCCAGTAGGCAACAGGGGATCGGTGGCTACACCTTC. This sequence encodes CASRQQGIGGYTF.

The chain employs TRBV5-4 and TRBJ2-5; 7 bases match TRBD2. The CDR3 has 16 amino acids. J gave up 2 bases and V 4 bases, and 11 bases lay outside the gene matches. The germline V gene encodes CDR1 SGHNT and CDR2 YYREEE (reference sequence). CDR3 DNA sequence: TGTGCCAGCAGCCTCGACCCCCGGGGGGATCAAGAGACCCAGTACTTC. It translates to CASSLDPRGDQETQYF.

The CDR3 spells CASMGGLGQPQHF. The CDR3 nucleotides read TGTGCCAGCATGGGAGGGTTGGGACAGCCCCAGCATTTT. The chain links TRBV27 to TRBJ1-5; no definite D call. The CDR3 runs to 13 residues. Germline CDR1 and CDR2: MNHEY and SMNVEV (reference sequence). Trimming shortened V by 7 bases and J by 7 bases, and 14 bases separated the two germline ends.

This clone was counted between two and nine times. Other DNA sequences in the sample encode the same CDR3. The CDR3 nucleotides are TGTGCCAGCAGTTACTCGGGACAGGGATCCTACGAGCAGTACTTC. Translated, it gives CASSYSGQGSYEQYF. The chain combines TRBV6-5 with TRBJ2-7; 9 nucleotides match TRBD1. The junction had 1 base not matched to a gene; V was cut back by 0 bases and J by 1 base. Germline V gene lookup returns CDR1 MNHEY and CDR2 SVGAGI. The CDR3 totals 15 residues.

This clone was picked up a small number of times. The chain recombines TRBV6-6 with TRBJ1-2; 7 positions agree with TRBD1. This CDR3 contains 13 residues. Losses at the gene ends were 4 bases for V and 5 bases for J; bases not matched to a gene: 4. Germline lookup yields CDR1 MNHNY and CDR2 SVGAGI (reference sequence). The CDR3 sequence: CASSLQGTYGYTF. The CDR3 DNA sequence: TGTGCCAGCAGTTTACAGGGGACTTATGGCTACACCTTC.

The rearrangement links TRBV6-5 to TRBJ1-2, with 7 positions matching TRBD1. V trimming: 6 bases; J trimming: 6 bases; junction bases outside the gene matches: 7. CDR3 size: 13 residues. Germline loops: CDR1 MNHEY, CDR2 SVGAGI. The DNA for the CDR3 is TGTGCCAGCAGCGGGACAGACATACATGGCTACACCTTC. Protein sequence: CASSGTDIHGYTF.

The chain joins TRBV18 to TRBJ1-1; 9 bases are shared with TRBD1. Looked up from germline, CDR1 is KGHSH and CDR2 is LQKENI. The V gene end was trimmed by 3 bases and the J gene end by 4 bases; junction bases not matched to a gene: 12. The CDR3 spans 17 residues. In nucleotides, the CDR3 is TGTGCCAGCTCACCTTTCGACAGGGGGATTTCTGGCACTGAAGCTTTCTTT. Translation gives CASSPFDRGISGTEAFF.

The chain links TRBV9 to TRBJ2-3; TRBD2 might be the D (5 bases). The V end was cut by 7 bases, the J end by 8 bases, with 14 bases between. The CDR3 length is 12 residues. Germline V gene lookup returns CDR1 SGDLS and CDR2 YYNGEE. The CDR3 protein is CASEAPEGTQYF. CDR3 coding DNA: TGTGCCAGCGAGGCCCCCGAGGGTACGCAGTATTTT.